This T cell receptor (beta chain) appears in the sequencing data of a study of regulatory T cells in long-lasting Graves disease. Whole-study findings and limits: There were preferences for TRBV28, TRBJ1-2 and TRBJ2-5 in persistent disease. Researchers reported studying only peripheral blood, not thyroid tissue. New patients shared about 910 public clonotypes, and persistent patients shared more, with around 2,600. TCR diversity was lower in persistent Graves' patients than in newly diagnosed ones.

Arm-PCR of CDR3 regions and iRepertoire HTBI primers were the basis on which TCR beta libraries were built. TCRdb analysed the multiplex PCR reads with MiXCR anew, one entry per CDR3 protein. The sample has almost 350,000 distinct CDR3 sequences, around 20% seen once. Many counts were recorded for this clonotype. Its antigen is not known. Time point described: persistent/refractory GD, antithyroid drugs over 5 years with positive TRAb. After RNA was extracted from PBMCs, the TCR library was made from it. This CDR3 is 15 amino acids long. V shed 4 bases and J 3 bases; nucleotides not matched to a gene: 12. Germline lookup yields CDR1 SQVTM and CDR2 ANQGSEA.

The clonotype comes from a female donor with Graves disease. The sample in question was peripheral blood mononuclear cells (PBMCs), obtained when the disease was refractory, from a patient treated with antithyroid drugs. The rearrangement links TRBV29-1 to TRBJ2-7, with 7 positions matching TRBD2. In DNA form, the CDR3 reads TGCAGCGTTGCGACGAGACTAGCAGTAAACTACGAGCAGTACTTC. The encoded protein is CSVATRLAVNYEQYF.